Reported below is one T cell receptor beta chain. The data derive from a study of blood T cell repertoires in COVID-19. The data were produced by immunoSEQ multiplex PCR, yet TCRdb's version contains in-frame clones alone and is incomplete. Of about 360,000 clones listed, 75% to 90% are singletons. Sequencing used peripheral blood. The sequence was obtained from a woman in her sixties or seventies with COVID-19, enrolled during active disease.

The CDR3 bases are TGTGCCAGTAGTATAGATGTATACAATGAGCAGTTCTTC. Amino acids: CASSIDVYNEQFF. V is TRBV19 and J is TRBJ2-1; D not certain. Germline V CDR1 and CDR2: LNHDA, SQIVND (reference sequence). CDR3 length: 13 residues. V lost 0 bases and J lost 4, with 4 bases in between. Full variable domain (outside the CDR3, taken from reference TRBV19 and TRBJ2-1): DGGITQSPKYLFRKEGQNVTLSCEQNLNHDAMYWYRQDPGQGLRLIYYSQIVNDFQKGDIAEGYSVSREKKESFPLTVTSAQKNPTAFYLCASSIDVYNEQFFGPGTRLTVL.